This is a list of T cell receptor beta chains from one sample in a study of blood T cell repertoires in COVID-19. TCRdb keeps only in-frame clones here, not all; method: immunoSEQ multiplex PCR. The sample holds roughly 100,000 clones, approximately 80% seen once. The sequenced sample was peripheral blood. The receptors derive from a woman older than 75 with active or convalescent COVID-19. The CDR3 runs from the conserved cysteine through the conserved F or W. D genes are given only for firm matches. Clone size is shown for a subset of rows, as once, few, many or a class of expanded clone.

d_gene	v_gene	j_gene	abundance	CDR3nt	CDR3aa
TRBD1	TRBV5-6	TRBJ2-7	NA	TGTGCCAGCAGCTCCTCCTACAGGGGGTCGCAGTACTTC	CASSSSYRGSQYF
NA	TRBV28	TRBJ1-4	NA	TGTGCCAGCAGTAGAGACAGGCCCGCGGAACTGTTTTTT	CASSRDRPAELFF
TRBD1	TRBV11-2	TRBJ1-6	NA	TGTGCCAGCAGCACCTACAGGGGGCCCTATAATTCACCCCTCCACTTT	CASSTYRGPYNSPLHF
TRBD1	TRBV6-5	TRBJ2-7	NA	TGTGCCAGCACCTGGACAGGGGGTTCTGGGCAGTACTTC	CASTWTGGSGQYF
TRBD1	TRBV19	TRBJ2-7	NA	TGTGCCAGTAGTGCAGGACAGGGGGCTTTGAACGAGCAGTACTTC	CASSAGQGALNEQYF
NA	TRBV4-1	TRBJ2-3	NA	TGCGCCAGCAGCCACGGTTTCAGCACAGATACGCAGTATTTT	CASSHGFSTDTQYF
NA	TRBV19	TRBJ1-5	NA	TGTGCCAGTAGTATCACCGGCAGGGGCATCCAGCCCCAGCATTTT	CASSITGRGIQPQHF
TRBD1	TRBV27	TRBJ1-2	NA	TGTGCCAGCAGTCCCGGACAGGGACCGGGGTATGGCTACACCTTC	CASSPGQGPGYGYTF
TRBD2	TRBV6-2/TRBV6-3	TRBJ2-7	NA	TGTGCCAGCAGTTACGGCGGGAGGGCGTTTGACGAGCAGTACTTC	CASSYGGRAFDEQYF
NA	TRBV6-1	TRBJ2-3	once	TGTGCCAGCAGTGGGGCAGCCACAGATACGCAGTATTTT	CASSGAATDTQYF
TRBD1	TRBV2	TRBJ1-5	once	TGTGCCAGCTGCTCCCAGGGGGCAGATCAGCCCCAGCATTTT	CASCSQGADQPQHF
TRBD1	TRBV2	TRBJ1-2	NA	TGTGCCAGCAGAGGATCGACAGGGGGCACTGGCTACACCTTC	CASRGSTGGTGYTF
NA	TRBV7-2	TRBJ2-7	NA	TGTGCCAGCAGCTTCAACAGGGATCTGAAGGACGAGCAGTACTTC	CASSFNRDLKDEQYF
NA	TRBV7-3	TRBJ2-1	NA	TGTGCCAGCAGCTCACCGGGGAGCAATGAGCAGTTCTTC	CASSSPGSNEQFF
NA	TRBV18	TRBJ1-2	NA	TGTGCCAGCTCCCCCGATCCCGGGGAAGGCTACACCTTC	CASSPDPGEGYTF
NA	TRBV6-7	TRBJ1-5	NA	TGTGCCAGCAGTTACTTTTCCGTCCCCAGCAATCAGCCCCAGCATTTT	CASSYFSVPSNQPQHF
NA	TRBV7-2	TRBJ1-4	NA	TGTGCCAGCAGACCAGGACAGATGGGGGCAACTAATGAAAAACTGTTTTTT	CASRPGQMGATNEKLFF
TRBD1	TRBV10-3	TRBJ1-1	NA	TGTGCCATCAGTCCCTTGACAGGGCAAGGGACTGAAGCTTTCTTT	CAISPLTGQGTEAFF
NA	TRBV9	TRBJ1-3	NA	TGTGCCAGCAGCGCCGGTGTCTATAGCGGAAACACCATATATTTT	CASSAGVYSGNTIYF
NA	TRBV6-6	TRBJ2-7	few	TGTGCCAGCAACCCCGGAAGGAGATACGAGCAGTACTTC	CASNPGRRYEQYF
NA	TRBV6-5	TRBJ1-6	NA	TGTGCCAGCAGTTACGGACTGGCGGGCATGGATTCACCCCTCCACTTT	CASSYGLAGMDSPLHF
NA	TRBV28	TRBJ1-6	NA	TGTGCCAGCAGTTACCGACAGGAAACTTCACCCCTCCACTTT	CASSYRQETSPLHF
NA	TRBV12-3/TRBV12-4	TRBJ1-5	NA	TGTGCCAGCAGTTTAGGGGCCAATCAGCCCCAGCATTTT	CASSLGANQPQHF
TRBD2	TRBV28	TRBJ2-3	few	TGTGCCAGCAGTTTAATGAGCGGGAGCTCTTCAGATACGCAGTATTTT	CASSLMSGSSSDTQYF
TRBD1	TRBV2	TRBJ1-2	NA	TGTGCCAGCAGCTCACAATTGGGACAGGCAAATTATGGCTACACCTTC	CASSSQLGQANYGYTF
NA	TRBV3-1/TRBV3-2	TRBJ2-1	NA	TGTGCCAGCAGCCAAGATTCGGCCTACAATGAGCAGTTCTTC	CASSQDSAYNEQFF
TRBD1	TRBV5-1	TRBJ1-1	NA	TGCGCCAGCAGCCCCGGGGGACAGGGGAGCCATGAAGCTTTCTTT	CASSPGGQGSHEAFF
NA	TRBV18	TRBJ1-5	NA	TGTGCCAGCTCATCTGAAGGGGCAGATCAGCCCCAGCATTTT	CASSSEGADQPQHF
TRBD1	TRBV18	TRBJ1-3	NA	TGTGCCAGCTCACCGGGACAGGTTTCTGGAAACACCATATATTTT	CASSPGQVSGNTIYF
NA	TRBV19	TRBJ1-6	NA	TGTGCCAGTACCAACCCCAAGACAGTTAATTCACCCCTCCACTTT	CASTNPKTVNSPLHF
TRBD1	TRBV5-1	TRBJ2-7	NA	TGCGCCAGCAGCTTCGAGGACAGGGGTCTTAACGAGCAGTACTTC	CASSFEDRGLNEQYF
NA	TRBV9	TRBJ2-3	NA	NA	CASSVGPGGRWRDTQYF
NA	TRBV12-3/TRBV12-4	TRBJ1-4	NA	TGTGCCAGCAGCAGGGGACGAGGTGAAAAACTGTTTTTT	CASSRGRGEKLFF
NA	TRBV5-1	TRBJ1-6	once	TGCGCCAGCAGCTTGAGGGTGACAGGCGATAGGAATTCACCCCTCCACTTT	CASSLRVTGDRNSPLHF
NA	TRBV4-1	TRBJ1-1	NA	TGCGCCAGCACGAACACAGGGTCCGTAAGTGAAGCTTTCTTT	CASTNTGSVSEAFF
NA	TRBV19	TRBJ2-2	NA	TGTGCCAGTAGTACCAACAAGAACACCGGGGAGCTGTTTTTT	CASSTNKNTGELFF
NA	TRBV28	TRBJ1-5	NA	TGTGCCACCCAACGCGGAGGGGAGAATCAGCCCCAGCATTTT	CATQRGGENQPQHF
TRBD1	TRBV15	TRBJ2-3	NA	TGTGCCACCAGCGTATACCAGGACAGGGCGGGCACAGATACGCAGTATTTT	CATSVYQDRAGTDTQYF
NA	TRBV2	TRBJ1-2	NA	TGTGCCAGCAGTATCGGGGGGCACTATGGCTACACCTTC	CASSIGGHYGYTF
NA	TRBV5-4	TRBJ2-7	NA	TGTGCCAGCAGCTTTGATCGGGTGCCCTACGAGCAGTACTTC	CASSFDRVPYEQYF